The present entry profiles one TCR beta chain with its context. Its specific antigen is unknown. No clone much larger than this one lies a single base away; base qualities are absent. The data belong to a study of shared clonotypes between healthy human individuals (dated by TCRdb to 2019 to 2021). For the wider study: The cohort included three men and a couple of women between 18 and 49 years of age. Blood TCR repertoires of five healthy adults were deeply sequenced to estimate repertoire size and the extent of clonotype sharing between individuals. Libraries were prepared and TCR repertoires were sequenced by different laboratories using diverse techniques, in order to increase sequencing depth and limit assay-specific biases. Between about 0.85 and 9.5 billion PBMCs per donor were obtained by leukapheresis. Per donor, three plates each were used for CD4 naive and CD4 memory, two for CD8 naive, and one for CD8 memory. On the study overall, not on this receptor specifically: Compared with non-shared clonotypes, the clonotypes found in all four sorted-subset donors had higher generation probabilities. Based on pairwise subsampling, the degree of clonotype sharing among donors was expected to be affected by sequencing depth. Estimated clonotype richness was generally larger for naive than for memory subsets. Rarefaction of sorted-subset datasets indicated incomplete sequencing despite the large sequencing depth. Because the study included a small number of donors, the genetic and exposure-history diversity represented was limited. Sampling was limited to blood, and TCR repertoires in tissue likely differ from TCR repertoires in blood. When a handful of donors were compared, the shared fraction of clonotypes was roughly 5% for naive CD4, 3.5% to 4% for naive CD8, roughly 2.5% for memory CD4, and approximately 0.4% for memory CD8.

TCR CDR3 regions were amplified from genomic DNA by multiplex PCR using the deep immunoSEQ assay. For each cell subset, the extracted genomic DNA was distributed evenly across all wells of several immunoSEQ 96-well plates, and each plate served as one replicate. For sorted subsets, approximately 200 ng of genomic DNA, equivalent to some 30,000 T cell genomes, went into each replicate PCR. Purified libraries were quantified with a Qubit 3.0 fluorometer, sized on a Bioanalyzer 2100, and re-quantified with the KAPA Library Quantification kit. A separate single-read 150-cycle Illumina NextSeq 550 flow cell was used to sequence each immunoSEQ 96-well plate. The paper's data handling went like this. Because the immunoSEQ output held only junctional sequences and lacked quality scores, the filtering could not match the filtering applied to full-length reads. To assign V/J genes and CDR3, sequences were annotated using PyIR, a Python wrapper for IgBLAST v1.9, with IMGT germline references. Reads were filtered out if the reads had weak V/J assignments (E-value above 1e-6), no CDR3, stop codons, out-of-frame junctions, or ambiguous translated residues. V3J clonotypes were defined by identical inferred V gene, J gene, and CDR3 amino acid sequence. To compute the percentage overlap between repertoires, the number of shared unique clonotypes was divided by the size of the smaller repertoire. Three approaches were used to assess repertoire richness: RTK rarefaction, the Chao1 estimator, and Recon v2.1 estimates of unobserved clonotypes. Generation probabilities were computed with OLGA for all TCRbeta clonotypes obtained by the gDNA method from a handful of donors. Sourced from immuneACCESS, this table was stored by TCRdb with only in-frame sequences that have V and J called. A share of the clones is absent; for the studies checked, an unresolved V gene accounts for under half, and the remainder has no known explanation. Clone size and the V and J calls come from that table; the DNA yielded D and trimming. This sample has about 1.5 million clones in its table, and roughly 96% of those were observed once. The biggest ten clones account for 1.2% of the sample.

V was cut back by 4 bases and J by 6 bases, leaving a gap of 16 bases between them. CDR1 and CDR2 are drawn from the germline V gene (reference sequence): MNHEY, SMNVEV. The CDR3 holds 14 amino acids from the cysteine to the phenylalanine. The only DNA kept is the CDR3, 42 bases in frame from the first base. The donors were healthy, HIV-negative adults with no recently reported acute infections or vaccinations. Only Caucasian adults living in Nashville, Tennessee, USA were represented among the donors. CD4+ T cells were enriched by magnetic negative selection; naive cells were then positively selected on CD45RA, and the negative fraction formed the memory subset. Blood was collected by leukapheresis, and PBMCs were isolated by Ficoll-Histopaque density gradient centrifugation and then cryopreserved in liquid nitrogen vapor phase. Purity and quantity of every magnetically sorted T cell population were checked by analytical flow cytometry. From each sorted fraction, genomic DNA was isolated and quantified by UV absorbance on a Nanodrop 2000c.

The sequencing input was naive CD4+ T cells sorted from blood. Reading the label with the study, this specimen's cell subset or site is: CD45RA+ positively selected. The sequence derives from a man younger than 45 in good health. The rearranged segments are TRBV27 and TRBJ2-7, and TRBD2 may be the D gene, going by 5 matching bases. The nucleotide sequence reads TGTGCCAGCAGTTCCCGGGGTAGACCGGCCGAGCAGTACTTC. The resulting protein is CASSSRGRPAEQYF.